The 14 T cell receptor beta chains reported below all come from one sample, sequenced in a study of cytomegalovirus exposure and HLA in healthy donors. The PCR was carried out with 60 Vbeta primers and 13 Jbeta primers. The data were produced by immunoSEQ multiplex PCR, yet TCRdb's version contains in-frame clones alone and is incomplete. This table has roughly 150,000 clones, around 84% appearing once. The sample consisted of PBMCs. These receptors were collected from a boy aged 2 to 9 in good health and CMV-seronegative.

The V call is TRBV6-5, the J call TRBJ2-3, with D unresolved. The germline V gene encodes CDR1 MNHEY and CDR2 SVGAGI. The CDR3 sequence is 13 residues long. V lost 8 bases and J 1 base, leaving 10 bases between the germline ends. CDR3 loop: CASSLLRTDTQYF. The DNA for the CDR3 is TGTGCCAGCTCTCTCCTTCGCACAGATACGCAGTATTTT.

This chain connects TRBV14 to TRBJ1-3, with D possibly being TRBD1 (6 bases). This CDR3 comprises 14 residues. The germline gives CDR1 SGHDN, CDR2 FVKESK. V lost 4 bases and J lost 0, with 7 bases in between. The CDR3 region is CASSRQVSGNTIYF. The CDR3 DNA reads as TGTGCCAGCAGCCGACAGGTCTCTGGAAACACCATATATTTT.

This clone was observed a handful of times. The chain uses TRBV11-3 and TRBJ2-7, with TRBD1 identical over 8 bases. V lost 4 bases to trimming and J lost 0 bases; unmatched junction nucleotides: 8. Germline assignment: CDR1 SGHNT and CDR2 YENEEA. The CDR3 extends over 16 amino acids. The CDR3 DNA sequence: TGTGCCAGCAGCTCGAGAGCAGGGGGCAGCTCCTACGAGCAGTACTTC. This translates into CASSSRAGGSSYEQYF.

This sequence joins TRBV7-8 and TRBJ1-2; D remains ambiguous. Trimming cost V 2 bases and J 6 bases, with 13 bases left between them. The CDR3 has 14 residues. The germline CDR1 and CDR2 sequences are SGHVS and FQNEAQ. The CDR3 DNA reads TGTGCCAGCAGCTTAAGAAGCTCCTTCCATGGCTACACCTTC. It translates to CASSLRSSFHGYTF.

The CDR3, as DNA: TGCGCCAGCAGCCAGTCAATGGGACAGGGTTATGAAAAACTGTTTTTT. This encodes CASSQSMGQGYEKLFF. The chain couples TRBV4-1 to TRBJ1-4, with 9 bases that match TRBD1. The trim removed 3 bases at V and 6 bases at J, leaving 8 bases unmatched. Germline lookup yields CDR1 MGHRA and CDR2 YSYEKL. This CDR3 spans 16 amino acids.

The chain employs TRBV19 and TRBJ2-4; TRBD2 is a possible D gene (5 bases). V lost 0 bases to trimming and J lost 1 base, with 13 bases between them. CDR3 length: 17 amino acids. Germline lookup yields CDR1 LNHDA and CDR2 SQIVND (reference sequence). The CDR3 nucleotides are TGTGCCAGTAGTATAGATGTGGTAGCGAGCGCCAAAAACATTCAGTACTTC. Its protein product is CASSIDVVASAKNIQYF.

The CDR3 sequence is CASSQEGTSSSEQYF. The CDR3 region has the DNA TGTGCCAGCAGCCAAGAGGGGACTAGTAGTTCCGAGCAGTACTTC. The chain couples TRBV4-2 to TRBJ2-7; 8 bases are shared with TRBD2. CDR3 length equals 15 residues. Germline trimming cut 0 bases from V and 6 bases from J; bases unmatched to any gene: 7. Per the germline V gene, CDR1 is LGHNA and CDR2 is YNFKEQ.

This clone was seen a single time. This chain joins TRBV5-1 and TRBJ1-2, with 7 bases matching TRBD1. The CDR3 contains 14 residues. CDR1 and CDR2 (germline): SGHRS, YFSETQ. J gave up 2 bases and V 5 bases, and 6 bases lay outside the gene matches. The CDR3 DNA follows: TGCGCCAGCAGTATGGAGGGACAGAACTATGGCTACACCTTC. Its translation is CASSMEGQNYGYTF.

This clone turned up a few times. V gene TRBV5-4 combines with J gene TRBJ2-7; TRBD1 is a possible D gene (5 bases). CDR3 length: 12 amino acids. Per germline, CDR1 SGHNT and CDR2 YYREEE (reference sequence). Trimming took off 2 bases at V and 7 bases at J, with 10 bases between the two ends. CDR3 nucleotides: TGTGCCAGCAGCTTAAGGGGTCGGGAGCAGTACTTC. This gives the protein CASSLRGREQYF. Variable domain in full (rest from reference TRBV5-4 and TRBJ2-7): ETGVTQSPTHLIKTRGQQVTLRCSSQSGHNTVSWYQQALGQGPQFIFQYYREEENGRGNFPPRFSGLQFPNYSSELNVNALELDDSALYLCASSLRGREQYFGPGTRLTVT.

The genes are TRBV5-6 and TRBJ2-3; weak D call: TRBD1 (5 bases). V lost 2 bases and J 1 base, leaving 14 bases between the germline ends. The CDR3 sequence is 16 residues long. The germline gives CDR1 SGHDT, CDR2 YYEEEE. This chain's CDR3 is CASSFDLQAGTDTQYF. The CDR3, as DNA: TGTGCCAGCAGCTTTGATCTACAGGCGGGCACAGATACGCAGTATTTT.

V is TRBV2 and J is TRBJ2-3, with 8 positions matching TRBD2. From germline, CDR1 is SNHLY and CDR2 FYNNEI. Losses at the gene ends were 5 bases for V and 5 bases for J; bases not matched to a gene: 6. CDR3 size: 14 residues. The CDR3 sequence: CASSLGGGIDTQYF. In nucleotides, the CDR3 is TGTGCCAGCAGTCTGGGCGGGGGGATAGATACGCAGTATTTT.

The CDR3 reads CASSSGQPRNNQPQHF. In DNA, the CDR3 is TGTGCCAGCAGCTCGGGACAGCCAAGAAACAATCAGCCCCAGCATTTT. The gene calls are TRBV13 and TRBJ1-5; 7 nucleotides match TRBD1. The germline gives CDR1 PRHDT, CDR2 FYEKMQ (reference sequence). V lost 4 bases and J lost 3; bases outside the gene matches: 9. The CDR3 sequence is 16 residues long.

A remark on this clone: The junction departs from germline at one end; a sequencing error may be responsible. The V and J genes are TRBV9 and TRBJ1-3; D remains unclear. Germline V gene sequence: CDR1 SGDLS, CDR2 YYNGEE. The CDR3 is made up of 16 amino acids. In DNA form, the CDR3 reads TGTGCCAGCAGCGTAGACTCCCGGAGCTCTGGAAACGCCATATATTTT. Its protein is CASSVDSRSSGNAIYF.

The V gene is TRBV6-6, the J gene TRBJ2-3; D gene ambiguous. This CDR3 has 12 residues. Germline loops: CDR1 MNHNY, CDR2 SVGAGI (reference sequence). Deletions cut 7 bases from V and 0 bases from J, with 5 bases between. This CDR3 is CASTESTDTQYF. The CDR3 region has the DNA TGTGCCAGCACGGAGAGCACAGATACGCAGTATTTT.